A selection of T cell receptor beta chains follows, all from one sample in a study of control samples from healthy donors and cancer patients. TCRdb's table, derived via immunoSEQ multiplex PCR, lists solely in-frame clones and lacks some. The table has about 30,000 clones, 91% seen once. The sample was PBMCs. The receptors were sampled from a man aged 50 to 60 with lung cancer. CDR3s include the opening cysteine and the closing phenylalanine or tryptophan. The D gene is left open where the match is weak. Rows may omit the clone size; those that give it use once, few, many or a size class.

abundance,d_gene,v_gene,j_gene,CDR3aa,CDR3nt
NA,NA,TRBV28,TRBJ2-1,CASSLGQLYNEQFF,TGTGCCAGCAGTTTAGGACAGCTTTACAATGAGCAGTTCTTC
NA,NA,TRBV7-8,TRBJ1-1,CASSLGRQVMNTEAFF,TGTGCCAGCAGCTTAGGTCGACAGGTAATGAACACTGAAGCTTTCTTT
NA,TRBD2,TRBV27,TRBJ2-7,CASSLAAGGSSVEQYF,TGTGCCAGCAGTTTAGCCGCGGGGGGTTCTTCGGTAGAGCAGTACTTC
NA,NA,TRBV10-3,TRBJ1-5,CAISGEGNQPQHF,TGTGCCATCTCTGGGGAGGGGAATCAGCCCCAGCATTTT
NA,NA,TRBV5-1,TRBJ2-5,CASSLGPLGPETQYF,TGCGCCAGCAGCTTGGGCCCCCTGGGTCCAGAGACCCAGTACTTC
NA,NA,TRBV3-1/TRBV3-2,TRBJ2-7,CASSPRWRDEQYF,TGTGCCAGCAGCCCCCGGTGGAGGGACGAGCAGTACTTC
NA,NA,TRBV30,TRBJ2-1,CAWDRSSYNEQFF,TGTGCCTGGGATCGAAGCTCCTACAATGAGCAGTTCTTC
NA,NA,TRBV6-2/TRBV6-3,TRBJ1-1,CASSYPYHSQGSRTEAFF,TGTGCCAGCAGTTACCCGTATCATTCACAGGGTTCGAGGACTGAAGCTTTCTTT
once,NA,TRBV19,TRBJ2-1,CASSITGGNNEQFF,TGTGCCAGTAGTATAACAGGTGGTAACAATGAGCAGTTCTTC
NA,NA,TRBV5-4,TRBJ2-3,CASSTGLGTDTQYF,TGTGCCAGCAGCACGGGCCTCGGCACAGATACGCAGTATTTT
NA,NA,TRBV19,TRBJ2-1,CASRVGGRGNEQFF,TGTGCCAGTAGGGTTGGGGGGAGAGGAAATGAGCAGTTCTTC
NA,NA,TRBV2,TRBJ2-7,CAATREYEQYF,TGTGCCGCAACCAGGGAGTACGAGCAGTACTTC
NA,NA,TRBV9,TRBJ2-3,CASRRLSTDTQYF,TGTGCCAGCAGAAGACTGAGCACAGATACGCAGTATTTT
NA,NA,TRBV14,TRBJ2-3,CASSQADTQYF,TGTGCCAGCAGCCAAGCAGATACGCAGTATTTT
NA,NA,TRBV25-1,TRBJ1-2,CASSVSGTSYGYTF,TGTGCCAGCAGTGTTTCCGGGACCTCCTATGGCTACACCTTC
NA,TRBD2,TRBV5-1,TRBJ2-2,CASSCAGGPDTGELFF,TGCGCCAGCAGTTGCGCGGGGGGGCCCGACACCGGGGAGCTGTTTTTT
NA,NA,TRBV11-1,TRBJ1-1,CASSRRQVSTEAFF,TGTGCCAGCAGTCGAAGACAGGTGAGCACTGAAGCTTTCTTT
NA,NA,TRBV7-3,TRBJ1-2,CASSLTPGIGYTF,TGTGCCAGCAGCTTAACGCCCGGAATTGGCTACACCTTC
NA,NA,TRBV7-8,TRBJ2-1,CASSLAMDRGEQFF,TGTGCCAGCAGCTTAGCGATGGATAGAGGGGAGCAGTTCTTC
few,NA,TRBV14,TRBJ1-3,CASSRKSGGNTIYF,TGTGCCAGCAGCCGCAAGTCGGGTGGAAACACCATATATTTT
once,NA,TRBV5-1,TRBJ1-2,CASSVQPTVSTNYGYTF,TGCGCCAGCAGCGTACAACCGACAGTATCTACTAACTATGGCTACACCTTC
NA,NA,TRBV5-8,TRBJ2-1,CASSLTDYNEQFF,TGTGCCAGCAGCTTGACAGATTACAATGAGCAGTTCTTC
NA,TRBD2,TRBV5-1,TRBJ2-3,CASSFSGGESDTQYF,TGCGCCAGCAGTTTTAGCGGGGGGGAGTCAGATACGCAGTATTTT
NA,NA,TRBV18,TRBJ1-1,CASSPGQNTEAFF,TGTGCCAGCTCACCGGGCCAAAACACTGAAGCTTTCTTT
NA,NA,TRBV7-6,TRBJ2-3,CASTLSLGGGTDTQYF,TGTGCCAGCACCCTTAGTCTCGGGGGAGGCACAGATACGCAGTATTTT
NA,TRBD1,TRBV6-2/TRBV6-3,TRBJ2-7,CASSYSKGTGTPYEQYF,TGTGCCAGCAGTTACTCTAAAGGGACAGGGACTCCCTACGAGCAGTACTTC
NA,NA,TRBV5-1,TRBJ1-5,CASSLGGGQPQHF,TGCGCCAGCAGCTTGGGGGGGGGTCAGCCCCAGCATTTT
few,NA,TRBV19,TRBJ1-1,CASSIVGLTEAFF,TGTGCCAGTAGTATAGTTGGGTTGACGGAAGCTTTCTTT
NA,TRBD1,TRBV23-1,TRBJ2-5,CASRRGQGDQETQYF,TGCGCCAGCAGGAGAGGACAGGGGGACCAAGAGACCCAGTACTTC
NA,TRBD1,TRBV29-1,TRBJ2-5,CSARGPSGGETQYF,TGCAGCGCTCGAGGACCGTCAGGGGGCGAGACCCAGTACTTC
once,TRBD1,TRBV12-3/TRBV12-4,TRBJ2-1,CASSSAWDSEQFF,TGTGCCAGCAGTTCTGCCTGGGACAGTGAGCAGTTCTTC